Listed here are 8 T cell receptor beta chains from one sample, sequenced in a study of regulatory T cells in long-lasting Graves disease (dated by TCRdb to the early 2020s). Library method: multiplex PCR. Sequencing used an Illumina HiSeq 4000. To build TCR beta libraries, CDR3 regions were amplified by Arm-PCR using iRepertoire HTBI primers. The public reads were reprocessed in TCRdb via fastp at Q25 and MiXCR, keeping in-frame beta chains. A single entry per CDR3 protein holds the most common genes and DNA from its merged rows. For this sample the table gives about 470,000 distinct CDR3 sequences, of which 20% to 25% were detected only once. The ten top clones hold 6.5% to 9% of the sample. What the time point label conveys for this sample: persistent/refractory GD, antithyroid drugs over 5 years with positive TRAb. RNA was extracted from PBMCs in TRIzol for both TCR sequencing and RNA sequencing.

The material was peripheral blood mononuclear cells (PBMCs), obtained when the disease was refractory, from a patient treated with antithyroid drugs. These receptors were collected from a female donor with Graves disease.

This chain uses TRBV5-1 with TRBJ1-2, with D perhaps TRBD1 (5 bases). Trimming left V 2 bases short and J 6 bases short, with 11 bases between. Per germline, CDR1 SGHRS and CDR2 YFSETQ. This CDR3 is built from 13 residues. CDR3 amino acids: CASSLRWGDGYTF. The CDR3 DNA sequence: TGCGCCAGCAGCTTAAGGTGGGGGGATGGCTACACCTTC.

This clonotype has just one count. The rearrangement links TRBV30 to TRBJ1-5; D unclear. Germline V gives CDR1 GTSNPN, CDR2 SVGIG (reference sequence). The CDR3 length is 13 residues. Trimming pared 3 bases from V and 9 bases from J, leaving 15 bases between. The CDR3 DNA follows: TGTGCCTGGAGCGGACTTCTTAAAGGGCCCCAGCATTTT. Translated: CAWSGLLKGPQHF.

This clonotype came up a few times. This chain joins TRBV24-1 and TRBJ2-2; possibly TRBD1 for D (6 bases). The CDR3 runs 16 residues. The germline CDR1 and CDR2 sequences are KGHDR and SFDVKD. The ends were cut back, 4 bases at V and 4 bases at J, with 15 bases in the middle. The CDR3 coding sequence is TGTGCCACCAGTGACAACGGACAGCCGAGCACCGGGGAGCTGTTTTTT. Translation gives CATSDNGQPSTGELFF.

This chain joins TRBV10-3 and TRBJ1-3; D remains ambiguous. This CDR3 spans 14 amino acids. With 10 bases removed from V and 2 bases from J, the gap between germline ends came to 15 bases. The germline V gene encodes CDR1 ENHRY and CDR2 SYGVKD. CDR3 residues: CASNLGVAGNTIYF. CDR3 coding DNA: TGTGCCAGCAATCTCGGGGTGGCTGGAAACACCATATATTTT.

The V call is TRBV15, the J call TRBJ1-1; D is unresolved. The CDR3 contains 13 residues. Trimming removed 0 bases at V and 5 bases at J, with 7 bases between. Germline V gene sequence: CDR1 LNHNV, CDR2 YYDKDF (reference sequence). CDR3 in amino acids: CATSRESETEAFF. The CDR3, as DNA: TGTGCCACCAGCAGAGAGAGCGAGACTGAAGCTTTCTTT.

The chain uses TRBV7-2 and TRBJ1-1; 8 bases map to TRBD1. The CDR3 covers 15 residues. Trimming took 5 bases from V and 0 from J; bases not matched to a gene: 5. Germline V gene lookup returns CDR1 SGHTA and CDR2 FQGNSA. CDR3: CASSPQQGVNTEAFF. The CDR3 DNA reads as TGTGCCAGCAGCCCGCAACAGGGGGTGAACACTGAAGCTTTCTTT. Using reference TRBV7-2 and TRBJ1-1 for the parts outside the CDR3, the full variable domain is GAGVSQSPSNKVTEKGKDVELRCDPISGHTALYWYRQSLGQGLEFLIYFQGNSAPDKSGLPSDRFSAERTGGSVSTLTIQRTQQEDSAVYLCASSPQQGVNTEAFFGQGTRLTVV.

This clonotype was recorded at least ten times. The chain employs TRBV28 and TRBJ2-7; 8 nucleotides match TRBD1. The germline gives CDR1 MDHEN, CDR2 SYDVKM. The CDR3 totals 13 residues. The ends lost 5 bases at V and 11 bases at J; junction bases unmatched: 11. CDR3 DNA: TGTGCCAGCAGTCTACTCGGACAGGGCCAGGAGTACTTC. This translates into CASSLLGQGQEYF.

The CDR3 DNA reads TGTGCCAGCAGCTTAGAAGGGGACATTCAGTACTTC. Its translation: CASSLEGDIQYF. This chain joins TRBV7-9 and TRBJ2-4; maybe TRBD1 (5 bases). The CDR3 spans 12 residues. V was trimmed by 1 base and J by 8 bases, leaving 6 bases between them. From germline, CDR1 is SEHNR and CDR2 FQNEAQ (reference sequence).